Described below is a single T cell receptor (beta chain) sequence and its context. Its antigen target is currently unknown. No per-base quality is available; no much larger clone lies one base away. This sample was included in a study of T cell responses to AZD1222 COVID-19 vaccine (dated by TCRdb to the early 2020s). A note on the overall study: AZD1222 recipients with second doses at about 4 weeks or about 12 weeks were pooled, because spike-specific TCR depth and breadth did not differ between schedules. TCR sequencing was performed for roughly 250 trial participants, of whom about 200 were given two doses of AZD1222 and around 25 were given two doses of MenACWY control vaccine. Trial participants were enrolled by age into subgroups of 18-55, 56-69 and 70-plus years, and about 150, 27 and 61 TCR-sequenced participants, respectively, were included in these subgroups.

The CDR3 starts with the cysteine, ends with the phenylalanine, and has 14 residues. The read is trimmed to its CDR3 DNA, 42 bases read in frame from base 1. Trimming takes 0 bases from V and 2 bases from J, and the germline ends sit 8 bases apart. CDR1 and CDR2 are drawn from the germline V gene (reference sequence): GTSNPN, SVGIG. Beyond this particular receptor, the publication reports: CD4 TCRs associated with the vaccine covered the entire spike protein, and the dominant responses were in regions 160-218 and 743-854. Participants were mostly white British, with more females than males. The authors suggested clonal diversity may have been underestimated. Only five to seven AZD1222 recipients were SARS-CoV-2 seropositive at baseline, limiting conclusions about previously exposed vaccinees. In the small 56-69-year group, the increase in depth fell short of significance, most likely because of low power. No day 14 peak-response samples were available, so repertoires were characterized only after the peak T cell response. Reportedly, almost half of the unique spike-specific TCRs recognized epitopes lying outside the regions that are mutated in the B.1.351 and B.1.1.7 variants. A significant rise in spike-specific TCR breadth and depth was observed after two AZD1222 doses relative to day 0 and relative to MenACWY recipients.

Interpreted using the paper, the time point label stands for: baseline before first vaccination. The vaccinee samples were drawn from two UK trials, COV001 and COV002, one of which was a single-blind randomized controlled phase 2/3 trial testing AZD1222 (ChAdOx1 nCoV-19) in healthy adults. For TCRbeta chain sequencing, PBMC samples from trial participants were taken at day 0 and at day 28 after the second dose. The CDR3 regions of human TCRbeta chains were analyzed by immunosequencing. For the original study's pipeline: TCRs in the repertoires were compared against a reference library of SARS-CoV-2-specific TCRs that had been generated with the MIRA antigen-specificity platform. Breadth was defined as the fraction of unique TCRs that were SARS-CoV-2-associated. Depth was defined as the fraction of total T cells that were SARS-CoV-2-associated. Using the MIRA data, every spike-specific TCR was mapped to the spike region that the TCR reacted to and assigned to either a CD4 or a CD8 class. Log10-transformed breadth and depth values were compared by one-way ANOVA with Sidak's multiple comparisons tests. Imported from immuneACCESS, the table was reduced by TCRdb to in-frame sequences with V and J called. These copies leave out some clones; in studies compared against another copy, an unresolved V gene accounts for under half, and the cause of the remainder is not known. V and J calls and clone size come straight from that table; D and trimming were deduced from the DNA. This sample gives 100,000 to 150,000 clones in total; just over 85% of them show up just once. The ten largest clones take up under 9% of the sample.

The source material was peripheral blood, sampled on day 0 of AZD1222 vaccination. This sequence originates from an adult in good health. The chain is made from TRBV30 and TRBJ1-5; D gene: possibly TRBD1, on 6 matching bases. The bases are TGTGCCTGGAGTGTATCAGGGGGCAATCAGCCCCAGCATTTT. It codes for CAWSVSGGNQPQHF.